These T cell receptor beta chains were read from a single sample in a study of blood T cell repertoires in COVID-19. Assay used: immunoSEQ multiplex PCR; TCRdb lists only in-frame clones, some missing. The sample holds fewer than 200,000 clones, approximately 87% seen once. The source material was peripheral blood. The receptor source for this set is a woman in her seventies with COVID-19, enrolled during active disease. The conserved cysteine and the conserved F or W are not part of the CDR3 here. Each record gives: V gene, J gene, clone size, CDR3 length, CDR3 protein. Clone size, where shown, is once, few, many, or a class for clones that have expanded.

v_call: TRBV10-3; j_call: TRBJ1-1; clone_size: once; cdr3_length: 12; cdr3_aa: AIRRRDRDTEAF
v_call: TRBV28; j_call: TRBJ2-7; clone_size: once; cdr3_length: 10; cdr3_aa: ASSWTSFEQY
v_call: TRBV5-6; j_call: TRBJ1-3; clone_size: once; cdr3_length: 11; cdr3_aa: ASSSTWGNTIY
v_call: TRBV11-2; j_call: TRBJ2-7; clone_size: NA; cdr3_length: 13; cdr3_aa: ASSPKQGASYEQY
v_call: TRBV18; j_call: TRBJ1-2; clone_size: NA; cdr3_length: 14; cdr3_aa: ASSPSGQGAGDGYT
v_call: TRBV27; j_call: TRBJ2-1; clone_size: NA; cdr3_length: 14; cdr3_aa: ASSLALAGSTMQQF
v_call: TRBV7-2; j_call: TRBJ1-1; clone_size: NA; cdr3_length: 13; cdr3_aa: ASSLVREMNTEAF
v_call: TRBV6-5; j_call: TRBJ1-1; clone_size: NA; cdr3_length: 10; cdr3_aa: ASSGDRVSPF
v_call: TRBV6-5; j_call: TRBJ1-4; clone_size: once; cdr3_length: 11; cdr3_aa: ASQKGVGEKLF
v_call: TRBV7-2; j_call: TRBJ2-7; clone_size: once; cdr3_length: 12; cdr3_aa: ASSISGTPYEQY
v_call: TRBV7-6; j_call: TRBJ2-2; clone_size: once; cdr3_length: 13; cdr3_aa: ASAPASGSPGELF
v_call: TRBV4-1; j_call: TRBJ2-7; clone_size: NA; cdr3_length: 14; cdr3_aa: ASSQPPMTVPYEQY
v_call: TRBV14; j_call: TRBJ2-4; clone_size: once; cdr3_length: 13; cdr3_aa: ASSQVGGSGGIQY